Presented here are 24 T cell receptor beta chains from one specimen sequenced in a study of blood T cell repertoires in COVID-19. Clones were read by immunoSEQ multiplex PCR, and TCRdb kept only the in-frame ones, dropping some. The sample holds roughly 160,000 clones; around nine tenths are singletons and the top ten take around 0.53%. Sequencing used peripheral blood. These receptor sequences come from a middle-aged man with acute or convalescent COVID-19.

The V and J genes are TRBV5-1 and TRBJ1-2, with TRBD1 matching 9 bases. The CDR3 is made up of 19 amino acids. The germline V gene has CDR1 SGHRS and CDR2 YFSETQ. The V segment lost 3 bases and the J segment 4 bases; nucleotides outside the gene matches: 19. The CDR3 coding sequence is TGCGCCAGCAGCTCAGGACTAGGGACAGGGATGTCTAATGGCTATGGCTACACCTTC. Protein product: CASSSGLGTGMSNGYGYTF.

V is TRBV7-2 and J is TRBJ1-5; D is ambiguous. This CDR3 spans 13 amino acids. Trimming removed 1 base from V and 5 bases from J, with 6 bases in between. CDR1 and CDR2 (germline): SGHTA, FQGNSA. CDR3 in DNA: TGTGCCAGCAGCTTAGGGCCCGATCAGCCCCAGCATTTT. Its protein product is CASSLGPDQPQHF.

This clone was seen only a few times. J is TRBJ1-4 and V is TRBV19; TRBD1 matches at 7 bases. The junction had 4 bases not matched to a gene; V was cut back by 6 bases and J by 3 bases. CDR1 and CDR2 from the germline V gene are LNHDA and SQIVND (reference sequence). CDR3 length: 14 amino acids. The CDR3 DNA reads as TGTGCCAGTAGGGTTCAGGGGGCTAATGAAAAACTGTTTTTT. This gives the protein CASRVQGANEKLFF. The full variable domain, completed using reference TRBV19 and TRBJ1-4, is DGGITQSPKYLFRKEGQNVTLSCEQNLNHDAMYWYRQDPGQGLRLIYYSQIVNDFQKGDIAEGYSVSREKKESFPLTVTSAQKNPTAFYLCASRVQGANEKLFFGSGTQLSVL.

V usage is TRBV28 and J usage is TRBJ1-2; 7 nucleotides align to TRBD1. Germline V gene data show CDR1 as MDHEN and CDR2 as SYDVKM. This CDR3 comprises 12 residues. Trimming cost V 8 bases and J 8 bases; bases outside gene matches: 8. Here the CDR3 reads CASGTTGKGYTF. Here the CDR3 DNA reads TGTGCCAGCGGCACGACAGGGAAAGGCTACACCTTC.

This chain joins TRBV5-1 and TRBJ2-5, with a tentative D call TRBD1 (6 bases). Germline CDR1 SGHRS, CDR2 YFSETQ. The CDR3 totals 12 residues. V was pared by 4 bases and J by 3 bases, with 7 bases between. CDR3 DNA: TGCGCCAGCAGCCGGACAGAAGAGACCCAGTACTTC. Amino acid sequence: CASSRTEETQYF. The variable domain in full, completed from reference TRBV5-1 and TRBJ2-5, reads KAGVTQTPRYLIKTRGQQVTLSCSPISGHRSVSWYQQTPGQGLQFLFEYFSETQRNKGNFPGRFSGRQFSNSRSEMNVSTLELGDSALYLCASSRTEETQYFGPGTRLLVL.

The chain couples TRBV7-8 to TRBJ2-3; TRBD1 is a possible D gene (6 bases). V lost 5 bases and J lost 3, with 15 bases in between. Germline V gene data show CDR1 as SGHVS and CDR2 as FQNEAQ. CDR3 length equals 15 residues. CDR3: CASSIRGVRTDTQYF. The CDR3 bases are TGTGCCAGCAGCATCAGGGGAGTCAGAACAGATACGCAGTATTTT.

This rearrangement joins TRBV2 to TRBJ2-3; TRBD1 agrees at 10 bases. Germline loops: CDR1 SNHLY, CDR2 FYNNEI. The junction had 6 bases not matched to a gene; V was cut back by 7 bases and J by 2 bases. The CDR3 is made up of 15 amino acids. CDR3 bases: TGTGCCAGCATTAGGGGGACAGGGGTCACAGATACGCAGTATTTT. As protein: CASIRGTGVTDTQYF.

This chain uses TRBV2 with TRBJ2-5; 8 nucleotides agree with TRBD1. Germline CDR1 SNHLY, CDR2 FYNNEI. This CDR3 is 14 amino acids long. The trim removed 4 bases at V and 5 bases at J, leaving 6 bases unmatched. This chain's CDR3 is CASSAQGAWETQYF. The CDR3 DNA is TGTGCCAGCAGTGCTCAGGGGGCTTGGGAGACCCAGTACTTC.

J is TRBJ1-4 and V is TRBV14; TRBD1 might be the D (6 bases). Germline-derived CDR1 and CDR2 are SGHDN and FVKESK. V was clipped by 2 bases and J by 7 bases, with 17 bases between them. The CDR3 has 16 amino acids. The CDR3 loop reads CASSQNTGSVGEKLFF. The CDR3 region has the DNA TGTGCCAGCAGCCAAAATACAGGGTCCGTCGGTGAAAAACTGTTTTTT.

This clone is a singleton in its sample. This chain uses TRBV19 with TRBJ1-5; TRBD1 is a possible D gene (5 bases). Trimming stripped 4 bases from V and 3 bases from J, with 7 bases between. Germline V lookup: CDR1 LNHDA, CDR2 SQIVND (reference sequence). This CDR3 has 13 amino acids. The chain's CDR3 is CASSRQNNQPQHF. CDR3 DNA sequence: TGTGCCAGTAGTAGACAGAACAATCAGCCCCAGCATTTT.

The chain has TRBV4-1 and TRBJ2-2; 9 nucleotides match TRBD1. Germline CDR1 reads MGHRA; CDR2 reads YSYEKL. There are 15 residues in the CDR3. Trimming took 6 bases from V and 1 from J; bases not matched to a gene: 3. CDR3 in DNA: TGCGCCAGCAGAACGGGACAGGGGAACACCGGGGAGCTGTTTTTT. Protein sequence: CASRTGQGNTGELFF.

The gene calls are TRBV6-2 or TRBV6-3 and TRBJ2-7; 10 positions match TRBD1. CDR3 length: 16 amino acids. The junction had 12 bases not matched to a gene; V was cut back by 5 bases and J by 5 bases. Germline CDR1 is MNHEY and CDR2 is SVGEGT. CDR3 amino acids: CASSAAPGQGSHEQYF. The CDR3 nucleotides read TGTGCCAGCAGTGCAGCACCGGGACAGGGGTCCCACGAGCAGTACTTC.

The V gene is TRBV10-1, the J gene TRBJ2-3; 8 positions match TRBD2. Germline-derived CDR1 and CDR2 are WNHNN and SYGVQD (reference sequence). The CDR3 has 15 amino acids. V gave up 5 bases and J gave up 5 bases; unmatched junction bases: 9. CDR3 in amino acids: CASSSQREGLDTQYF. The CDR3 DNA reads as TGCGCCAGCAGTTCTCAACGGGAGGGCTTAGATACGCAGTATTTT.

The CDR3 DNA reads TGTGCCACCAGCAGAGATGCAGATCACACAGATACGCAGTATTTT. This codes for CATSRDADHTDTQYF. The V and J genes are TRBV15 and TRBJ2-3; D gene uncertain. CDR1 is LNHNV, CDR2 YYDKDF, per germline (reference sequence). The CDR3 is 15 amino acids. The V end lost 0 bases, the J end lost 2 bases, and 9 bases lay between the germline ends.

This chain joins TRBV6-2 or TRBV6-3 and TRBJ1-6, with TRBD1 matching 7 bases. The CDR3 sequence is 15 residues long. Germline lookup yields CDR1 MNHEY and CDR2 SVGEGT. With 6 bases clipped from V and 5 bases from J, the junction kept 7 bases outside the gene matches. In nucleotides, the CDR3 is TGTGCCAGCAGCTCCTTGGGACAGAATAATTCACCCCTCCACTTT. It yields the protein CASSSLGQNNSPLHF.

The gene calls are TRBV13 and TRBJ2-5; D is perhaps TRBD2 (5 bases). The V gene's germline CDR1 is PRHDT and CDR2 FYEKMQ (reference sequence). CDR3 length equals 14 residues. The V end was cut by 5 bases, the J end by 4 bases, with 14 bases between. In nucleotides, the CDR3 is TGTGCCAGCAGCCCTCAGACTAAGGGAGAGACCCAGTACTTC. Its translation is CASSPQTKGETQYF.

This chain uses TRBV28 with TRBJ2-1; TRBD2 agrees at 12 bases. The CDR3 is 14 residues long. Looked up from germline, CDR1 is MDHEN and CDR2 is SYDVKM. J lost 4 bases, V lost 11 bases, and 6 bases had no gene match. CDR3 coding DNA: TGTGCCGCGGGTCTAGCGGGAGGGTACAATGAGCAGTTCTTC. Translation gives CAAGLAGGYNEQFF.

The rearrangement links TRBV19 to TRBJ2-1, with TRBD2 identical over 12 bases. The CDR3 extends over 13 amino acids. CDR1 is LNHDA, CDR2 SQIVND, per germline (reference sequence). Germline trimming cut 7 bases from V and 7 bases from J; bases unmatched to any gene: 2. The CDR3, as DNA: TGTGCCAGTACAACTAGCGGGAGGAATGAGCAGTTCTTC. Its protein product is CASTTSGRNEQFF.

The rearrangement uses TRBV4-3 and TRBJ2-4, with TRBD2 identical over 8 bases. The V gene end was trimmed by 1 base and the J gene end by 1 base; junction bases not matched to a gene: 3. The CDR3 runs to 16 residues. CDR1 is LGHNA and CDR2 is YSLEER in the germline V gene. CDR3 sequence: CASSQVGGGAKNIQYF. CDR3 sequence (DNA): TGCGCCAGCAGCCAAGTGGGCGGGGGGGCCAAAAACATTCAGTACTTC.

The chain carries TRBV10-3 and TRBJ2-5, with 8 nucleotides matching TRBD2. J lost 4 bases, V lost 3 bases, and 10 bases had no gene match. CDR1 ENHRY and CDR2 SYGVKD come from the germline V gene. This CDR3 has 16 amino acids. CDR3 DNA: TGTGCCATCAGTGATGTTGCGGGAGGTGTGGGAGAGACCCAGTACTTC. As protein: CAISDVAGGVGETQYF.

This chain links TRBV3-1 (or the pseudogene TRBV3-2) with TRBJ2-5, with TRBD1 identical over 7 bases. V lost 0 bases to trimming and J lost 4 bases; unmatched junction nucleotides: 5. Germline CDR1 and CDR2: LGHDT and YNNKEL (reference sequence). The CDR3 runs 15 residues. The DNA for the CDR3 is TGTGCCAGCAGCCAAGATACGTCAGGGGGAGAGACCCAGTACTTC. This sequence encodes CASSQDTSGGETQYF.

V usage is TRBV7-8 and J usage is TRBJ2-7; 10 nucleotides line up with TRBD2. With 1 base clipped from V and 5 bases from J, the junction kept 2 bases outside the gene matches. Germline-derived CDR1 and CDR2 are SGHVS and FQNEAQ. This CDR3 is 14 amino acids long. The CDR3 sequence: CASSLVLAGDEQYF. In DNA form, the CDR3 reads TGTGCCAGCAGCTTAGTGCTAGCGGGAGACGAGCAGTACTTC. The entire variable domain, with the rest obtained from reference TRBV7-8 and TRBJ2-7, is as follows: GAGVSQSPRYKVAKRGQDVALRCDPISGHVSLFWYQQALGQGPEFLTYFQNEAQLDKSGLPSDRFFAERPEGSVSTLKIQRTQQEDSAVYLCASSLVLAGDEQYFGPGTRLTVT.

This clone was seen just once. CDR3 region: CASINPGSSGNTIYF. DNA of the CDR3: TGTGCCAGCATCAACCCGGGGAGCTCTGGAAACACCATATATTTT. This chain uses TRBV6-5 with TRBJ1-3; the D is unclear. Germline V CDR1 and CDR2: MNHEY, SVGAGI. The V gene lost 7 bases and the J gene lost 0 bases, with 13 bases spanning the gap. This CDR3 is built from 15 residues.

The rearrangement uses TRBV6-2 or TRBV6-3 and TRBJ2-2, with 9 bases identical to TRBD1. There are 18 residues in the CDR3. V lost 6 bases, J lost 2 bases, and 13 bases stayed unmatched. The germline V gene has CDR1 MNHEY and CDR2 SVGEGT. This CDR3 is CASSATGGSSLNTGELFF. In DNA form, the CDR3 reads TGTGCCAGCAGCGCCACAGGGGGCTCTAGCCTTAACACCGGGGAGCTGTTTTTT.